Listed here is a single TCR beta chain. Its antigen is still unknown. This entry comes from a study of T cell repertoires in cytomegalovirus infection. Across the whole study: CMV infection together with matching HLA type was indicated by public TCR beta signatures. General study results and limits: The ex vivo response was dominated by HLA-C-restricted CMV-specific TCR beta clonotypes. The cumulative frequency of public TCR beta families distinguished individuals who carried CMV together with the relevant HLA.

TCRdb reprocessed the reads with MiXCR, giving one entry per CDR3 protein. The sample includes 300,000 to 450,000 distinct CDR3 sequences, roughly 20% of them seen just once. From germline, CDR1 is SEHNR and CDR2 FQNEAQ (reference sequence). V was pared by 2 bases and J by 7 bases, with 21 bases between. There are 16 residues in the CDR3. Sequenced: PBMCs. This chain links TRBV7-9 with TRBJ2-7; a possible D gene is TRBD2 (7 bases). The TCR comes from a human donor in good health (CMV status not recorded). Some clones in this sample may be carry-over from other donors' samples. The CDR3 region has the DNA TGTGCCAGCAGCTTATACTCGGGGGGCACCCGCGGGGAGCAGTACTTC. This translates into CASSLYSGGTRGEQYF.